This T cell receptor (beta chain) was found in a study of glioma-infiltrating T cells. After removal of 4 bases from V and 6 bases from J, the junction contained 14 bases not matched to a gene. The CDR3 covers 17 residues. CDR1 and CDR2 (germline): MNHGY, SVAAGI. Findings and limits, study-wide: Non-neoplastic patients had below-expected tissue-blood divergence, while all gliomas exceeded expectation.

TCR alpha and beta CDR3 regions were amplified from RNA using iRepertoire nested multiplex PCR. In TCRdb, the multiplex PCR reads were re-called with MiXCR into one record per CDR3 protein. The top ten hold 35% of the sample, which has around 99,000 distinct CDR3 sequences, approximately 26% seen once. Comments on this clonotype: Its antigen remains unknown.

The V gene is TRBV6-9, the J gene TRBJ2-3, with 9 bases that match TRBD2. The clonotype comes from a human donor with low-grade glioma or glioblastoma, undergoing nonglioma brain surgery, or in good health (not recorded which). Specimen: glioma tissue, nonneoplastic brain tissue, or PBMCs (not recorded which). The CDR3 nucleotides read TGTGCCAGCAGTTGGGACCGGGGTAGCGGGAGATGGGATACGCAGTATTTT. This translates into CASSWDRGSGRWDTQYF.